The 17 T cell receptor beta chains in this list originate from one sample, sequenced in a study of blood T cell repertoires in COVID-19. The table came from immunoSEQ multiplex PCR; TCRdb's copy has only in-frame clones and leaves some out. The data hold 140,000 or so clones, with about 87% observed a single time. Input material: peripheral blood. The receptors come from a human donor with COVID-19, enrolled during active disease. The donor label of this sample is uncertain.

Only a few counts were recorded for this clone. The rearrangement links TRBV6-5 to TRBJ1-1; D is unclear. The ends were cut back, 2 bases at V and 4 bases at J, with 11 bases in the middle. The germline gives CDR1 MNHEY, CDR2 SVGAGI. This CDR3 has 14 amino acids. The CDR3 region is CASSYSEGRTEAFF. In DNA, the CDR3 is TGTGCCAGCAGTTACAGTGAGGGTCGCACTGAAGCTTTCTTT.

CDR3 residues: CASSLRRGLSMGGNQPQHF. The CDR3 DNA follows: TGTGCCAGCAGTTTACGACGGGGGTTAAGCATGGGGGGCAATCAGCCCCAGCATTTT. The chain employs TRBV27 and TRBJ1-5, with D maybe TRBD1 (5 bases). Per the germline V gene, CDR1 is MNHEY and CDR2 is SMNVEV (reference sequence). The CDR3 totals 19 residues. V was shortened by 2 bases and J by 2 bases, with 22 bases between the two germline ends.

The chain has TRBV11-2 and TRBJ2-7, with D perhaps matching TRBD2 (6 bases). Germline V gene data show CDR1 as SGHAT and CDR2 as FQNNGV. Trimming stripped 3 bases from V and 3 bases from J, with 12 bases between. The CDR3 is 14 amino acids. In nucleotides, the CDR3 is TGTGCCAGCAGCTTCTCGGACTACGGCTACGAGCAGTACTTC. Translation gives CASSFSDYGYEQYF.

The rearrangement links TRBV28 to TRBJ2-7, with a weak D call TRBD1 (6 bases). Germline V lookup: CDR1 MDHEN, CDR2 SYDVKM. V was clipped by 4 bases and J by 3 bases, with 13 bases between them. This CDR3 region has 14 residues. CDR3 amino acids: CASSSHSGDYEQYF. The CDR3 DNA reads as TGTGCCAGCAGTTCCCACTCAGGGGACTACGAGCAGTACTTC.

The chain recombines TRBV10-3 with TRBJ1-1; D is possibly TRBD1 (5 bases). This CDR3 contains 14 residues. Germline values: CDR1 ENHRY, CDR2 SYGVKD. The V and J ends lost 9 bases and 0 bases respectively, with 14 bases between them. The CDR3 loop reads CAMGVGGLNTEAFF. In nucleotides, the CDR3 is TGTGCCATGGGGGTTGGGGGGTTGAACACTGAAGCTTTCTTT.

The sample holds one count of this clone. J is TRBJ2-3 and V is TRBV5-1; a weak D match, TRBD2 (6 bases). V was clipped by 0 bases and J by 2 bases, with 10 bases between them. Germline CDR1 and CDR2: SGHRS and YFSETQ. This CDR3 contains 15 residues. The CDR3 is CASSLVSGDTDTQYF. In nucleotides, the CDR3 is TGCGCCAGCAGCTTGGTCTCGGGGGACACAGATACGCAGTATTTT.

The rearrangement links TRBV28 to TRBJ1-5, with 7 bases lining up with TRBD1. This CDR3 has 18 residues. Germline V CDR1 and CDR2: MDHEN, SYDVKM. Trimming took 1 base from V and 4 from J; bases not matched to a gene: 13. This chain's CDR3 is CASSLYLAGGMGNQPQHF. CDR3 nucleotide sequence: TGTGCCAGCAGTTTATACCTGGCAGGGGGAATGGGAAATCAGCCCCAGCATTTT.

The gene calls are TRBV13 and TRBJ2-7; a possible D gene is TRBD1 (6 bases). Trimming cost V 6 bases and J 0 bases, with 15 bases left between them. Germline V gives CDR1 PRHDT, CDR2 FYEKMQ (reference sequence). CDR3 length: 15 residues. The CDR3 nucleotides are TGTGCCAGCAGGAGAACGACAGGCCTCTCCTACGAGCAGTACTTC. Its translation is CASRRTTGLSYEQYF. The full variable domain, its missing parts supplied by reference TRBV13 and TRBJ2-7, is AAGVIQSPRHLIKEKRETATLKCYPIPRHDTVYWYQQGPGQDPQFLISFYEKMQSDKGSIPDRFSAQQFSDYHSELNMSSLELGDSALYFCASRRTTGLSYEQYFGPGTRLTVT.

In DNA, the CDR3 is TGCGCCAGCAGCTTGGAGGCCAGGCCGGATTCACCCCTCCACTTT. It translates to CASSLEARPDSPLHF. The chain uses TRBV5-1 and TRBJ1-6; D gene unclear. The CDR3 runs 15 residues. Germline assignment: CDR1 SGHRS and CDR2 YFSETQ. V lost 0 bases and J lost 8, with 12 bases in between.

The chain employs TRBV5-1 and TRBJ2-4; maybe TRBD2 (5 bases). Germline values: CDR1 SGHRS, CDR2 YFSETQ. Trimming took off 4 bases at V and 8 bases at J, with 16 bases between the two ends. This CDR3 comprises 14 residues. The CDR3, as DNA: TGCGCCAGCAGCGACGGGATCGCTGGGGACATTCAGTACTTC. Amino acids: CASSDGIAGDIQYF.

The chain links TRBV5-1 to TRBJ1-5, with D possibly being TRBD1 (5 bases). The CDR3 length is 13 residues. Trimming stripped 2 bases from V and 7 bases from J, with 10 bases between. CDR1 and CDR2 (germline): SGHRS, YFSETQ. The CDR3 nucleotides read TGCGCCAGCAGCTTTCTAGGGGAACAGCCCCAGCATTTT. Protein sequence: CASSFLGEQPQHF.

The chain employs TRBV2 and TRBJ1-5; 8 positions match TRBD1. Unmatched junction bases numbered 1, after V lost 4 bases and J lost 2 bases. CDR3 length: 14 amino acids. Germline-derived CDR1 and CDR2 are SNHLY and FYNNEI. The chain's CDR3 is CASSAQGGNQPQHF. The DNA for the CDR3 is TGTGCCAGCAGTGCACAGGGGGGCAATCAGCCCCAGCATTTT.

The CDR3 loop is CASSSSGGTRGETQYF. CDR3 bases: TGTGCCAGCAGCTCTTCAGGGGGCACCCGCGGGGAGACCCAGTACTTC. The rearrangement links TRBV5-6 to TRBJ2-5, with 8 bases lining up with TRBD1. CDR3 length: 16 residues. Germline CDR1 and CDR2: SGHDT and YYEEEE. Germline trimming cut 3 bases from V and 5 bases from J; bases unmatched to any gene: 12.

The rearrangement joins TRBV30 to TRBJ2-7; D perhaps matches TRBD1 (5 bases). Germline CDR1 GTSNPN, CDR2 SVGIG (reference sequence). This CDR3 comprises 13 residues. Deletions cut 2 bases from V and 0 bases from J, with 8 bases between. The CDR3 loop reads CAWSTGSSYEQYF. The CDR3 nucleotides read TGTGCCTGGAGTACAGGAAGCTCCTACGAGCAGTACTTC. Filled out from reference TRBV30 and TRBJ2-7, the complete variable domain reads SQTIHQWPATLVQPVGSPLSLECTVEGTSNPNLYWYRQAAGRGLQLLFYSVGIGQISSEVPQNLSASRPQDRQFILSSKKLLLSDSGFYLCAWSTGSSYEQYFGPGTRLTVT.

This chain joins TRBV18 and TRBJ2-7, with 10 bases that match TRBD2. With 2 bases clipped from V and 4 bases from J, the junction kept 8 bases outside the gene matches. The CDR3 has 16 residues. CDR1 is KGHSH and CDR2 is LQKENI in the germline V gene. The CDR3 reads CASSPSASGSGYEQYF. The CDR3, as DNA: TGTGCCAGCTCACCATCGGCTAGCGGGAGCGGTTACGAGCAGTACTTC.

This clone appeared a few times. This sequence joins TRBV28 and TRBJ1-2, with D perhaps matching TRBD1 (5 bases). The length of the CDR3 is 13 residues. Germline V CDR1 and CDR2: MDHEN, SYDVKM. Trimming removed 8 bases at V and 4 bases at J, with 14 bases between. CDR3 residues: CASGSRAFYGYTF. The CDR3 DNA follows: TGTGCCAGCGGCAGCAGGGCATTCTATGGCTACACCTTC.

The chain has TRBV9 and TRBJ2-3, with 8 bases lining up with TRBD1. Germline CDR1 and CDR2: SGDLS and YYNGEE. The CDR3 sequence is 15 residues long. V lost 2 bases, J lost 3 bases, and 5 bases stayed unmatched. The CDR3 coding sequence is TGTGCCAGCAGCGTCTACAGGGGGGTGACAGATACGCAGTATTTT. Protein: CASSVYRGVTDTQYF.